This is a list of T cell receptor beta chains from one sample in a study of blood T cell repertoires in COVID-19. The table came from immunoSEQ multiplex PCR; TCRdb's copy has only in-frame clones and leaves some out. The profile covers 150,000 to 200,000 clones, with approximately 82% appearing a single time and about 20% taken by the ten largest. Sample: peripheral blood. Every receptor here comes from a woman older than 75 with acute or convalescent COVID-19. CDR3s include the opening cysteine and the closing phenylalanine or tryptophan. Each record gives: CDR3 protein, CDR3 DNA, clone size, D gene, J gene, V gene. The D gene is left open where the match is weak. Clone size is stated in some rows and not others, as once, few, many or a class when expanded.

CDR3: CASSPFGRGTYNEQFF
DNA: TGTGCCAGCAGCCCTTTCGGGAGGGGGACCTACAATGAGCAGTTCTTC
size: NA
D: TRBD2
J: TRBJ2-1
V: TRBV6-2/TRBV6-3

CDR3: CASRHDRGLNSPLHF
DNA: TGTGCCAGCAGACATGACAGGGGATTGAATTCACCCCTCCACTTT
size: NA
D: TRBD1
J: TRBJ1-6
V: TRBV6-6

CDR3: CASSLLAGPNTGELFF
DNA: TGCGCCAGCAGCTTGCTAGCGGGACCGAACACCGGGGAGCTGTTTTTT
size: once
D: TRBD2
J: TRBJ2-2
V: TRBV5-1

CDR3: CASSLGQGTRYGYTF
DNA: TGTGCCAGCAGCCTGGGACAGGGCACCCGCTATGGCTACACCTTC
size: NA
D: TRBD1
J: TRBJ1-2
V: TRBV11-2

CDR3: CASSFGRNTGELFF
DNA: TGTGCCAGCAGCTTCGGGAGAAACACCGGGGAGCTGTTTTTT
size: NA
D: NA
J: TRBJ2-2
V: TRBV5-6

CDR3: CASSLDTDSNQPQHF
DNA: TGTGCCAGCTCACTCGACACAGATAGCAATCAGCCCCAGCATTTT
size: NA
D: NA
J: TRBJ1-5
V: TRBV18

CDR3: CASRWTGADQPQHF
DNA: TGTGCCAGCCGGTGGACAGGGGCGGATCAGCCCCAGCATTTT
size: NA
D: TRBD1
J: TRBJ1-5
V: TRBV2

CDR3: CASSYGRNGDGYTF
DNA: TGTGCCAGCAGTTACGGAAGGAACGGGGATGGCTACACCTTC
size: once
D: NA
J: TRBJ1-2
V: TRBV6-6

CDR3: CASSLEGGTGGEQFF
DNA: TGCGCCAGCAGCTTGGAAGGCGGCACGGGGGGTGAGCAGTTCTTC
size: NA
D: TRBD2
J: TRBJ2-1
V: TRBV5-1

CDR3: CASSNSGRAGDTQYF
DNA: TGTGCCAGTAGTAATAGCGGGAGGGCGGGAGATACGCAGTATTTT
size: once
D: TRBD2
J: TRBJ2-3
V: TRBV19

CDR3: CATSETSGSSDEQFF
DNA: TGTGCCACCAGTGAAACTAGCGGGAGTAGCGATGAGCAGTTCTTC
size: NA
D: TRBD2
J: TRBJ2-1
V: TRBV24-1

CDR3: CASHMAGEETQYF
DNA: TGTGCCAGCCATATGGCAGGGGAGGAGACCCAGTACTTC
size: NA
D: NA
J: TRBJ2-5
V: TRBV27

CDR3: CASSLTGASGRLAHEQFF
DNA: TGCGCCAGCAGCCTCACGGGGGCTAGCGGGAGGCTCGCACATGAGCAGTTCTTC
size: NA
D: TRBD2
J: TRBJ2-1
V: TRBV4-1

CDR3: CASSPETGTASF
DNA: TGTGCCAGCTCACCAGAAACAGGGACAGCCTCGTTC
size: NA
D: TRBD1
J: TRBJ1-4
V: TRBV18

CDR3: CASSFGLADYEQYF
DNA: TGTGCCAGCAGCTTCGGACTAGCGGACTACGAGCAGTACTTC
size: NA
D: TRBD2
J: TRBJ2-7
V: TRBV5-4

CDR3: CASSFRAGDNQPQHF
DNA: TGTGCCAGCAGTTTCCGGGCGGGAGACAATCAGCCCCAGCATTTT
size: NA
D: NA
J: TRBJ1-5
V: TRBV27

CDR3: CASSLGPSYEQYF
DNA: TGTGCCAGCAGCTTGGGCCCCTCCTACGAGCAGTACTTC
size: NA
D: NA
J: TRBJ2-7
V: TRBV7-2

CDR3: CASSRYQETQYF
DNA: TGTGCCAGCAGCCGGTACCAAGAGACCCAGTACTTC
size: NA
D: NA
J: TRBJ2-5
V: TRBV7-2

CDR3: CASSLLPDTGELFF
DNA: TGTGCCAGCAGCTTACTCCCGGACACCGGGGAGCTGTTTTTT
size: few
D: NA
J: TRBJ2-2
V: TRBV7-9

CDR3: CASSPFEGGSTDTQYF
DNA: TGTGCCAGCAGCCCTTTTGAGGGGGGGAGCACAGATACGCAGTATTTT
size: NA
D: NA
J: TRBJ2-3
V: TRBV9

CDR3: CASSEDGRFTEAFF
DNA: TGTGCCAGCAGTGAAGATGGGAGGTTCACTGAAGCTTTCTTT
size: NA
D: NA
J: TRBJ1-1
V: TRBV2

CDR3: CSMRKGGKYEQYF
DNA: TGCAGCATGCGCAAAGGAGGAAAGTACGAGCAGTACTTC
size: NA
D: NA
J: TRBJ2-7
V: TRBV29-1

CDR3: CASSLGRGHGQPQHF
DNA: TGTGCCAGCAGCTTGGGCAGGGGTCACGGTCAGCCCCAGCATTTT
size: NA
D: NA
J: TRBJ1-5
V: TRBV5-6

CDR3: CASSKTGGEEKLFF
DNA: TGTGCCAGCAGCAAGACAGGGGGGGAAGAAAAACTGTTTTTT
size: NA
D: TRBD1
J: TRBJ1-4
V: TRBV3-1/TRBV3-2

CDR3: CASGPPGTGGGRGQPQHF
DNA: TGTGCTAGTGGCCCACCCGGGACAGGGGGCGGACGGGGTCAGCCCCAGCATTTT
size: NA
D: TRBD1
J: TRBJ1-5
V: TRBV12-5

CDR3: CAISENPVYETQYF
DNA: TGTGCCATCAGTGAGAATCCGGTGTACGAGACCCAGTACTTC
size: NA
D: NA
J: TRBJ2-5
V: TRBV10-3

CDR3: CASSVWTGGGRALDEQFF
DNA: TGTGCCAGCAGCGTTTGGACAGGGGGCGGGAGGGCCTTGGATGAGCAGTTCTTC
size: NA
D: TRBD1
J: TRBJ2-1
V: TRBV9

CDR3: CASSYSGGRANEQFF
DNA: TGTGCCAGCAGTTACTCAGGCGGGAGGGCGAATGAGCAGTTCTTC
size: few
D: TRBD2
J: TRBJ2-1
V: TRBV6-2/TRBV6-3

CDR3: CATSETSGRPDTQYF
DNA: TGTGCCACCAGTGAAACTAGCGGGAGACCGGATACGCAGTATTTT
size: few
D: TRBD2
J: TRBJ2-3
V: TRBV24-1

CDR3: CASSEAGPLANEQFF
DNA: TGTGCCAGCAGTGAAGCCGGCCCGCTAGCAAATGAGCAGTTCTTC
size: NA
D: NA
J: TRBJ2-1
V: TRBV2

CDR3: CASRTGEDYGYTF
DNA: TGTGCCAGCAGGACAGGGGAGGACTATGGCTACACCTTC
size: NA
D: TRBD1
J: TRBJ1-2
V: TRBV6-5

CDR3: CASRDVATGPHEQYF
DNA: TGTGCCAGTAGGGACGTGGCCACAGGGCCCCACGAGCAGTACTTC
size: NA
D: NA
J: TRBJ2-7
V: TRBV19

CDR3: CASSLDSSYEQYF
DNA: TGTGCCAGCAGTCTCGACAGTTCCTACGAGCAGTACTTC
size: NA
D: NA
J: TRBJ2-7
V: TRBV28

CDR3: CASSLEQGSSPLHF
DNA: TGTGCCAGCAGCTTAGAACAGGGGTCTTCACCCCTCCACTTT
size: NA
D: TRBD1
J: TRBJ1-6
V: TRBV7-2

CDR3: CASSLITGYEQYF
DNA: TGCGCCAGCAGCTTAATAACAGGCTACGAGCAGTACTTC
size: NA
D: NA
J: TRBJ2-7
V: TRBV5-1

CDR3: CSVLTGVSYEQYF
DNA: TGCAGCGTTTTAACAGGGGTTAGTTACGAGCAGTACTTC
size: NA
D: TRBD1
J: TRBJ2-7
V: TRBV29-1

CDR3: CASSIGLAAYNEQFF
DNA: TGTGCCAGTAGTATAGGACTAGCGGCTTACAATGAGCAGTTCTTC
size: once
D: TRBD2
J: TRBJ2-1
V: TRBV19

CDR3: CASSPGGGTLDGEQYF
DNA: TGTGCCAGCAGCCCCGGCGGGGGGACTCTCGATGGCGAGCAGTACTTC
size: NA
D: TRBD2
J: TRBJ2-7
V: TRBV5-4

CDR3: CASSQGRYTFF
DNA: TGTGCCAGCTCTCAGGGGCGCTACACTTTCTTT
size: once
D: NA
J: TRBJ1-1
V: TRBV18

CDR3: CASSSGLAGGTYQETQYF
DNA: TGTGCCAGCAGCTCGGGACTAGCGGGAGGGACGTACCAAGAGACCCAGTACTTC
size: NA
D: TRBD2
J: TRBJ2-5
V: TRBV5-4

CDR3: CASSWTKETQYF
DNA: TGTGCCAGCAGTTGGACTAAAGAGACCCAGTACTTC
size: NA
D: NA
J: TRBJ2-5
V: TRBV6-6

CDR3: CASSFMVSGRTDTQYF
DNA: TGTGCCAGCAGCTTTATGGTTAGCGGGAGAACAGATACGCAGTATTTT
size: NA
D: TRBD2
J: TRBJ2-3
V: TRBV5-4

CDR3: CASSQMMGSASVSYNEQFF
DNA: TGCGCCAGCAGCCAAATGATGGGGTCGGCTAGCGTCTCCTACAATGAGCAGTTCTTC
size: few
D: NA
J: TRBJ2-1
V: TRBV4-3

CDR3: CAITPGLAGGGNEQFF
DNA: TGTGCCATCACCCCGGGGCTAGCGGGAGGGGGCAATGAGCAGTTCTTC
size: NA
D: TRBD2
J: TRBJ2-1
V: TRBV10-3

CDR3: CASSIMGTSGLQETQYF
DNA: TGTGCCAGTAGTATAATGGGAACTAGCGGATTACAAGAGACCCAGTACTTC
size: NA
D: TRBD2
J: TRBJ2-5
V: TRBV19

CDR3: CASSLSGANTGELFF
DNA: TGTGCCAGCAGTTTAAGCGGTGCGAACACCGGGGAGCTGTTTTTT
size: once
D: NA
J: TRBJ2-2
V: TRBV27

CDR3: CATSRDRASGRLGDTQYF
DNA: TGTGCCACCAGCAGAGATCGGGCTAGCGGGCGATTGGGTGATACGCAGTATTTT
size: NA
D: TRBD2
J: TRBJ2-3
V: TRBV15

CDR3: CASSRDREYTEAFF
DNA: TGTGCCAGCAGCCGGGACAGGGAGTACACTGAAGCTTTCTTT
size: NA
D: TRBD1
J: TRBJ1-1
V: TRBV6-2/TRBV6-3

CDR3: CASSWTVNTEAFF
DNA: TGTGCCAGCAGTTGGACAGTGAACACTGAAGCTTTCTTT
size: NA
D: NA
J: TRBJ1-1
V: TRBV6-6

CDR3: CASSWSGAGGDTQYF
DNA: TGCGCCAGCAGCTGGTCCGGAGCGGGAGGAGATACGCAGTATTTT
size: NA
D: TRBD2
J: TRBJ2-3
V: TRBV5-1

CDR3: CASSGGLNQGEQYF
DNA: TGTGCCAGCAGTGGCGGACTGAACCAGGGGGAGCAGTACTTC
size: NA
D: NA
J: TRBJ2-7
V: TRBV6-6